This T cell receptor beta chain came from a study of T-cell memory formation after mild COVID-19. The CDR3 is made up of 18 amino acids. V shed 0 bases and J 4 bases; nucleotides not matched to a gene: 8. Germline CDR1 MGHDK, CDR2 SYGVNS. In TCRdb, the 5' RACE reads were re-called with MiXCR into one record per CDR3 protein. The sample yields 110,000 to 150,000 distinct CDR3 sequences, approximately 26% seen once. The TCR sequence derives from an adult woman who had mild COVID-19 (a few samples of this study predate the infection). Cell type and time point are not known. The sequenced material came from PBMCs or a T cell subset sorted from them (not recorded which). This rearrangement joins TRBV25-1 to TRBJ2-3; 12 bases fit TRBD1. The DNA for the CDR3 is TGTGCCAGCAGTGAATACGGGGGACAGGGGGCGGTCGCAGATACGCAGTATTTT. Protein: CASSEYGGQGAVADTQYF.